The sequence of this T cell receptor (beta chain) was determined in a study of early T cells in non-severe SARS-CoV-2 infection. Study-wide context: The authors sequenced bulk RNA from unsorted whole blood, leaving chains unpaired. Regarding the study as a whole: Sequences matched to VDJdb favored anti-spike CD8 responses, while private and CD4 specificities were missed.

Individual cDNA molecules received unique molecular identifiers during library preparation. TCRdb re-derived calls from the 5' RACE reads in MiXCR, one entry per CDR3 protein. The table lists roughly 67,000 distinct CDR3 sequences, over 9% of them singletons. Germline V CDR1 and CDR2: SGHDN, FVKESK. The CDR3 totals 14 residues. V gave up 0 bases and J gave up 5 bases, with 5 bases separating them. Points on this clonotype: The antigen remains undetermined.

The sample consisted of whole blood. This receptor was taken from an adult who was a healthcare worker with PCR-confirmed SARS-CoV-2 infection or an uninfected control (not recorded which). The J gene is TRBJ1-6, the V gene TRBV14; D gene unclear. CDR3 protein: CASSQELDNSPLHF. Written as DNA, the CDR3 is TGTGCCAGCAGCCAAGAGTTGGATAATTCACCCCTCCACTTT.